This entry lists 10 T cell receptor beta chains sequenced from one sample in a study of identical twins. TCRdb independently ran MiXCR on the 5' RACE reads; one entry per CDR3 protein. The repertoire includes 1,800,000 or so distinct CDR3 sequences, around 29% of them detected once, and about 0.27% sits in the top ten. The sample comprised cord blood. These receptors all stem from a newborn girl in good health.

The J gene is TRBJ2-7, the V gene TRBV6-1, with D perhaps matching TRBD1 or TRBD2 (5 bases each). Per germline, CDR1 MNHNS and CDR2 SASEGT. V lost 4 bases and J 3 bases, leaving 19 bases between the germline ends. The CDR3 has 16 residues. CDR3 in DNA: TGTGCCAGCAGTGCCCTCGGGACCGCACGTTACTACGAGCAGTACTTC. Its translation: CASSALGTARYYEQYF.

This clonotype was counted many times. The chain employs TRBV6-2 or TRBV6-3 and TRBJ1-2, with D uncertain. Between the trimmed V and J ends, which lost 5 bases and 8 bases, there was a span of 9 bases. This CDR3 region has 11 residues. Looked up from germline, CDR1 is MNHEY and CDR2 is SVGEGT. This CDR3 reads CASSAQRGYTF. The CDR3 DNA is TGTGCCAGCAGTGCCCAGAGGGGCTACACCTTC.

This clonotype was observed a few times. The V gene is TRBV2, the J gene TRBJ2-7; perhaps D is TRBD1 or TRBD2 (5 bases each). This CDR3 contains 13 residues. Germline V gene sequence: CDR1 SNHLY, CDR2 FYNNEI. Trimming shortened V by 4 bases and J by 4 bases, and 11 bases separated the two germline ends. As DNA, the CDR3 is TGTGCCAGCAGTGTGGGGGAGAGATACGAGCAGTACTTC. Translating gives CASSVGERYEQYF.

In this sample, this clonotype turned up a few times. The rearrangement joins TRBV6-5 to TRBJ1-5; D unclear. Trimming pared 2 bases from V and 0 bases from J, leaving 8 bases between. The CDR3 loop spans 15 amino acids. Germline CDR1 is MNHEY and CDR2 is SVGAGI. The DNA of the CDR3 is TGTGCCAGCAGTTACGGACGTAATAGCAATCAGCCCCAGCATTTT. As protein: CASSYGRNSNQPQHF.

The chain joins TRBV9 to TRBJ1-1; 9 bases line up with TRBD1. The germline V gene encodes CDR1 SGDLS and CDR2 YYNGEE. Trimming removed 4 bases from V and 3 bases from J; junction bases left unmatched: 4. The CDR3 contains 14 residues. In nucleotides, the CDR3 is TGTGCCAGCAGCCCGGGACAGGGCCACACTGAAGCTTTCTTT. The encoded protein is CASSPGQGHTEAFF.

The gene calls are TRBV4-1 and TRBJ2-7; the match to TRBD2 covers 8 bases. Germline loops: CDR1 MGHRA, CDR2 YSYEKL. J was trimmed by 2 bases and V by 2 bases; bases with no gene match: 8. The CDR3 is 16 amino acids. CDR3 sequence: CASSQRPQLAAYEQYF. CDR3 in DNA: TGCGCCAGCAGCCAAAGACCGCAACTAGCGGCCTACGAGCAGTACTTC.

The V and J genes are TRBV3-1 and TRBJ2-1; D is perhaps TRBD2 (6 bases). V lost 3 bases and J lost 9, with 9 bases in between. The germline gives CDR1 LGHDT, CDR2 YNNKEL (reference sequence). This CDR3 spans 12 amino acids. The CDR3 DNA is TGTGCCAGCAGCCAGTGGCGGGGTGAGCAGTTCTTC. Translated, it gives CASSQWRGEQFF.

This clonotype was found a few times. The gene calls are TRBV28 and TRBJ1-1, with TRBD1 matching 7 bases. The CDR3 is 21 residues long. V was pared by 3 bases and J by 2 bases, with 24 bases of the junction left unmatched. Germline V gene sequence: CDR1 MDHEN, CDR2 SYDVKM. This CDR3 is CASSFGGLIQGQSGGNTEAFF. In nucleotides, the CDR3 is TGTGCCAGCAGTTTCGGGGGGTTAATCCAGGGACAGTCCGGGGGTAACACTGAAGCTTTCTTT.

The table lists this clonotype with a few counts. The rearrangement joins TRBV28 to TRBJ2-5; possibly TRBD2 for D (6 bases). Germline CDR1 is MDHEN and CDR2 is SYDVKM. This CDR3 region has 16 residues. The V end lost 6 bases, the J end lost 11 bases, and 28 bases lay between the germline ends. The CDR3 DNA follows: TGTGCCAGCAGACCCACCACTAGCTGGCCTACGTCAAGGCAGTACTTC. As protein: CASRPTTSWPTSRQYF.

The V and J genes are TRBV12-3 or TRBV12-4 and TRBJ2-1, with 9 nucleotides matching TRBD1. V lost 6 bases and J lost 3; bases outside the gene matches: 6. The CDR3 has 15 amino acids. The CDR3 here is CASRSDRGNYNEQFF. Written as DNA, the CDR3 is TGTGCCAGCAGGTCCGACAGGGGGAACTACAATGAGCAGTTCTTC.